This T cell receptor beta chain emerged from a study of graft-versus-host responses after intestinal transplantation. In the study overall: As for transplant type, recipients had multivisceral, liver-intestinal, or isolated intestinal grafts. Among the recipients, all got anti-thymocyte globulin induction and then tacrolimus and steroids for roughly three years. Whole-study findings and limits: Allograft graft-versus-host to host-versus-graft clonal ratios ran high in patients with graft-donor T cell macrochimerism. Recipient marrow harbored GvH clones, some of which surfaced first in ileum or blood.

Clones were read by immunoSEQ multiplex PCR, and TCRdb kept only the in-frame ones, dropping some. The data contain 90,000 to 150,000 clones, about 95% of them singletons. Remarks on this clone: Its antigen is still unknown.

The material sequenced was unstimulated CD8+ T cells sorted from spleen or lymph node cells, taken before intestinal transplant. The TCR originated in a human donor who received an intestinal transplant.

The CDR3 here is CASSLGAVPGEQYF. In nucleotides, the CDR3 is TGTGCCAGCAGTTTGGGAGCGGTACCTGGCGAGCAGTACTTC. The genes are TRBV6-1 and TRBJ2-7; maybe TRBD2 (5 bases). The CDR3 contains 14 residues. Germline-derived CDR1 and CDR2 are MNHNS and SASEGT. Between the trimmed V and J ends, which lost 5 bases and 6 bases, there was a span of 17 bases.